The 5 T cell receptor beta chains below all came from one sample that was sequenced in a study of siplizumab effects on memory and regulatory T cells. Measured with immunoSEQ multiplex PCR; TCRdb has only the in-frame clones, and not every one. The sample yields about 110,000 clones, 90% to 95% seen once. The source material was CD4+ T cells sorted from blood. These receptors were collected from a human donor in good health.

This rearrangement joins TRBV19 to TRBJ1-5; D is uncertain. The V gene lost 6 bases and the J gene lost 1 base, with 13 bases spanning the gap. Germline loops: CDR1 LNHDA, CDR2 SQIVND (reference sequence). CDR3 length: 15 residues. The CDR3 loop reads CASSLGQLSNQPQHF. The CDR3 DNA reads TGTGCCAGTAGCCTAGGGCAGTTAAGCAATCAGCCCCAGCATTTT.

The chain couples TRBV4-1 to TRBJ1-2; 8 bases are shared with TRBD1. V dropped 0 bases and J dropped 4; count of bases not matched to a gene: 1. Germline loops: CDR1 MGHRA, CDR2 YSYEKL. CDR3 length equals 14 residues. In DNA form, the CDR3 reads TGCGCCAGCAGCCAAGACAGGGGGCCCTATGGCTACACCTTC. The encoded protein is CASSQDRGPYGYTF.

This clone has a single count. This chain joins TRBV9 and TRBJ2-3, with unresolved D. V was clipped by 0 bases and J by 2 bases, with 10 bases between them. From germline, CDR1 is SGDLS and CDR2 YYNGEE. This CDR3 has 15 amino acids. The DNA for the CDR3 is TGTGCCAGCAGCGTAGCCGCGGTCCACACAGATACGCAGTATTTT. It specifies CASSVAAVHTDTQYF.

The rearrangement uses TRBV25-1 and TRBJ2-2; D is possibly TRBD1 or TRBD2 (5 bases each). Deletions cut 2 bases from V and 1 base from J, with 14 bases between. This CDR3 contains 17 residues. The germline CDR1 and CDR2 sequences are MGHDK and SYGVNS. The CDR3 DNA reads as TGTGCCAGCAGTGAAGTTGGGGCGGGCGTGAACACCGGGGAGCTGTTTTTT. Translated, it gives CASSEVGAGVNTGELFF.

The chain links TRBV10-3 to TRBJ1-1, with D maybe TRBD1 (6 bases). CDR3 size: 12 residues. Germline V gene sequence: CDR1 ENHRY, CDR2 SYGVKD. Between the trimmed V and J ends, which lost 9 bases and 3 bases, there was a span of 11 bases. CDR3 nucleotides: TGTGCCATAGGACAGACCTACACTGAAGCTTTCTTT. This codes for CAIGQTYTEAFF.